The 12 T cell receptor beta chains below were found in one sample sequenced in a study of beta chain features in type 1 diabetes. Since all of the isolated RNA was reverse transcribed, expressed TCRB transcripts were what got sequenced. The table came from immunoSEQ multiplex PCR; TCRdb's copy has only in-frame clones and leaves some out. The sample has under 450,000 clones; more than 13% are singletons. The sequenced sample consisted of naive CD4+ T cells from blood. The receptor set was obtained from a woman aged 18 to 35 in good health.

This clone was counted only a few times. The V and J genes are TRBV19 and TRBJ1-2, with 7 bases matching TRBD1. There are 15 residues in the CDR3. V shed 6 bases, J shed 2 bases, and the junction held 9 bases outside the gene matches. Germline-derived CDR1 and CDR2 are LNHDA and SQIVND (reference sequence). The CDR3 loop reads CASSVRQGGNYGYTF. CDR3 bases: TGTGCCAGTAGCGTTAGACAGGGTGGCAACTATGGCTACACCTTC.

This clone was seen only a few times. The chain joins TRBV28 to TRBJ1-5; weak D call: TRBD1 (5 bases). The CDR3 consists of 12 residues. The ends were cut back, 6 bases at V and 12 bases at J, with 15 bases in the middle. CDR1 and CDR2 from the germline V gene are MDHEN and SYDVKM. DNA for the CDR3: TGTGCCAGCAGGGGAAATGGGGGGATCCAGCATTTT. Translating it yields CASRGNGGIQHF.

This clone was recorded a few times. The gene calls are TRBV6-6 and TRBJ2-7; 11 nucleotides match TRBD1. The germline CDR1 and CDR2 sequences are MNHNY and SVGAGI (reference sequence). J lost 3 bases, V lost 0 bases, and 1 base had no gene match. The CDR3 extends over 15 amino acids. DNA for the CDR3: TGTGCCAGCAGTTACTCGGGACAGGGGGGCTACGAGCAGTACTTC. It yields the protein CASSYSGQGGYEQYF.

The gene calls are TRBV11-2 and TRBJ2-3, with 7 bases that match TRBD1. The CDR3 runs to 14 residues. CDR1 is SGHAT and CDR2 is FQNNGV in the germline V gene. Trimming at V came to 5 bases and at J to 3 bases, leaving 5 bases not matched to a gene. CDR3 in amino acids: CASSRGQATDTQYF. CDR3 DNA: TGTGCCAGCAGCCGTGGACAGGCGACAGATACGCAGTATTTT.

The chain combines TRBV30 with TRBJ2-5; D not resolved. Germline V gene sequence: CDR1 GTSNPN, CDR2 SVGIG (reference sequence). The CDR3 runs to 13 residues. The V gene lost 1 base and the J gene lost 1 base, with 7 bases spanning the gap. In DNA, the CDR3 is TGTGCCTGGAGTGGGCTGATCCAAGAGACCCAGTACTTC. Its translation: CAWSGLIQETQYF.

This clone has only a few counts. This chain links TRBV6-6 with TRBJ1-2; the D is unclear. Trimming removed 8 bases at V and 2 bases at J, with 15 bases between. CDR1 MNHNY and CDR2 SVGAGI come from the germline V gene (reference sequence). The CDR3 loop spans 14 amino acids. The CDR3 nucleotides are TGTGCCAGCTCGCCCACGGCGGTGAACTATGGCTACACCTTC. As protein: CASSPTAVNYGYTF.

The chain uses TRBV4-1 and TRBJ2-2, with 10 bases identical to TRBD2. The CDR3 runs to 18 residues. V lost 1 base, J lost 0 bases, and 5 bases stayed unmatched. The germline V gene has CDR1 MGHRA and CDR2 YSYEKL. This chain's CDR3 is CASSQVLAGMTNTGELFF. Here the CDR3 DNA reads TGCGCCAGCAGCCAAGTACTAGCGGGGATGACGAACACCGGGGAGCTGTTTTTT.

The CDR3 region has the DNA TGTGCCAGCACCTCCGGGAATGACAATGAGCAGTTCTTC. Translation: CASTSGNDNEQFF. V usage is TRBV7-2 and J usage is TRBJ2-1; D is possibly TRBD2 (5 bases). CDR3 length equals 13 residues. Germline assignment: CDR1 SGHTA and CDR2 FQGNSA. V lost 7 bases and J 5 bases, leaving 12 bases between the germline ends.

The V call is TRBV27, the J call TRBJ2-7; TRBD1 matches 12 bases. This CDR3 region has 13 residues. Looked up from germline, CDR1 is MNHEY and CDR2 is SMNVEV (reference sequence). Losses at the gene ends were 9 bases for V and 6 bases for J; bases not matched to a gene: 6. The CDR3 region is CASSGTGGSEQYF. DNA for the CDR3: TGTGCCAGTTCCGGGACAGGGGGCAGCGAGCAGTACTTC.

V gene TRBV18 combines with J gene TRBJ1-2; no clear D. The ends were cut back, 2 bases at V and 0 bases at J, with 13 bases in the middle. The CDR3 consists of 16 residues. CDR1 and CDR2 from the germline V gene are KGHSH and LQKENI. CDR3 loop: CASSPSIMTANYGYTF. In DNA, the CDR3 is TGTGCCAGCTCACCATCCATTATGACTGCTAACTATGGCTACACCTTC.

The CDR3 DNA follows: TGTGCCTGGAGAGCGGAGGCCTACGAGCAGTACTTC. Translation gives CAWRAEAYEQYF. This chain links TRBV30 with TRBJ2-7; TRBD2 is a possible D gene (5 bases). This CDR3 comprises 12 residues. Germline CDR1 is GTSNPN and CDR2 is SVGIG (reference sequence). Trimming left V 3 bases short and J 2 bases short, with 8 bases between.

The V gene is TRBV7-2, the J gene TRBJ2-1; possible D gene TRBD2, 6 bases. V dropped 2 bases and J dropped 2 bases, with 10 bases sitting between them. The CDR3 is 15 amino acids. Germline CDR1 SGHTA, CDR2 FQGNSA. In nucleotides, the CDR3 is TGTGCCAGCAGCTTATCTGCGGGAACCTACAATGAGCAGTTCTTC. Translated, it gives CASSLSAGTYNEQFF. The entire variable domain, with the rest obtained from reference TRBV7-2 and TRBJ2-1, is as follows: GAGVSQSPSNKVTEKGKDVELRCDPISGHTALYWYRQSLGQGLEFLIYFQGNSAPDKSGLPSDRFSAERTGGSVSTLTIQRTQQEDSAVYLCASSLSAGTYNEQFFGPGTRLTVL.